This T cell receptor (beta chain) was obtained from a study of graft-versus-host responses after intestinal transplantation (dated by TCRdb to the early 2020s). For the study in its entirety: The transplants that recipients got were multivisceral, liver-intestinal, or isolated intestinal. Every recipient was given anti-thymocyte globulin induction, followed by 2 to 3 years of maintenance tacrolimus and steroids. After intestinal transplantation, graft-versus-host and host-versus-graft alloreactive T cell clones were followed in the graft, circulation and bone marrow using bulk TCR-beta CDR3 sequencing. Alloreactive clones were identified by sequencing pre-transplant mixed lymphocyte reaction products and comparing them with unstimulated pre-transplant donor and recipient T cells. A cohort of 24 intestinal transplant recipients, including one retransplant, was enrolled, and 3 patients lacking pretransplant specimens were excluded. A peak of at least 4% donor T cells among recipient peripheral blood mononuclear cells was the definition used for donor T cell macrochimerism. Rather than going through the commercial service, samples from a few later patients were sequenced in-house on an Illumina MiSeq and processed with MiXCR.

On this clone: The specificity of this receptor is unknown. The input lacks base qualities; no much larger clone sits a single base away.

Blood samples were collected up to 4 times in the first month after transplant and then at least monthly when available. Libraries were prepared through the immunoSEQ multiplex PCR assay. High-throughput TCR-beta CDR3 sequencing of genomic DNA from most patients was performed by Adaptive Biotechnologies. In the source study's methods: Adaptive's ImmunoSEQ software supplied the TCR sequencing data for roughly 17 patients, while MiXCR and VDJtools were used to process a few other patients. CDR3 nucleotide sequences shared between donor and recipient were removed because their origin could not be assigned. At least 2-fold expansion over unstimulated cells and a minimum CFSE-low frequency of 0.002% (template counts) or 0.001% (read counts) were required for clones to be classified as alloreactive. Clones detected in sequenced pre-transplant spleen, lymph node, or MLR CFSE-low populations of the donor or recipient were defined as mappable. The cumulative frequency of alloreactive clones was calculated as a percentage of all sequences, weighted by copy number. The immuneACCESS repertoire file appears here via TCRdb, limited to in-frame rearrangements. These files lack a portion of the clones; in checked studies, under half of the deficit traces to unresolved V genes, and the cause of the others is not known. The V and J calls and clone size are taken from that table; D and trimming were inferred from the DNA. This sample comprises under 90,000 clones, roughly 90% of them detected only once. The top ten constitute approximately 0.73% of the sample.

Inclusive of the bounding cysteine and phenylalanine, the CDR3 is 16 residues long. Solely the CDR3 DNA is kept, with 48 bases framed from the first base. The germline V gene (reference sequence) yields WNHNN for CDR1 and SYGVQD for CDR2. Compared with germline, V lacks 0 bases and J lacks 2 bases; bases without a gene match: 3. The paper as a whole reports these results and caveats: High GvH to HvG T cell clonal ratios were observed in the allografts of patients with donor T cell macrochimerism. The relatively low number and heterogeneity of intestinal transplant patients limited the conclusions. Early after transplant, declines in HvG clones were associated with peak levels of circulating GvH clones. GvH clones were detected in recipient bone marrow, and some appeared earlier in ileal mucosa or blood, consistent with an intestinal mucosal origin.

Recombination linked TRBV10-1 to TRBJ2-1, with 8 bases matching TRBD1. This receptor was obtained from a human patient who received an intestinal transplant, so some T cells may come from the graft donor. This material consisted of PBMCs, taken 98 days after intestinal transplantation. The sequenced DNA: TGCGCCAGCAGTGAGTCGGAGACAGGGGCCTACAATGAGCAGTTCTTC. Its translation reads: CASSESETGAYNEQFF.